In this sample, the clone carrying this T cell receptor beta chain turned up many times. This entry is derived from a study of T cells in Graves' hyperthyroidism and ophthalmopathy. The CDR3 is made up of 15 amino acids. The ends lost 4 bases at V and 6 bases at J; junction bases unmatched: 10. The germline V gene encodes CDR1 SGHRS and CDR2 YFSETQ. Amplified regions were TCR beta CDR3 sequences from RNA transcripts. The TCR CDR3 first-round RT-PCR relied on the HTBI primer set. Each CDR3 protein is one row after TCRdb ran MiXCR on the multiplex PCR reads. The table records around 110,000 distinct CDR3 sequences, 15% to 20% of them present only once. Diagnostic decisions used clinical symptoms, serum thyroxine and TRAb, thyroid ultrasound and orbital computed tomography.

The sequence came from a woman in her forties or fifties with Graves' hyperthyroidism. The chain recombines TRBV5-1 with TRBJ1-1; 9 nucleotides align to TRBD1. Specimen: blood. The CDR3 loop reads CASSDTGTGFAEAFF. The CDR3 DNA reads TGCGCCAGCAGCGATACCGGGACAGGGTTCGCTGAAGCTTTCTTT. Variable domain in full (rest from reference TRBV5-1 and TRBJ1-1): KAGVTQTPRYLIKTRGQQVTLSCSPISGHRSVSWYQQTPGQGLQFLFEYFSETQRNKGNFPGRFSGRQFSNSRSEMNVSTLELGDSALYLCASSDTGTGFAEAFFGQGTRLTVV.